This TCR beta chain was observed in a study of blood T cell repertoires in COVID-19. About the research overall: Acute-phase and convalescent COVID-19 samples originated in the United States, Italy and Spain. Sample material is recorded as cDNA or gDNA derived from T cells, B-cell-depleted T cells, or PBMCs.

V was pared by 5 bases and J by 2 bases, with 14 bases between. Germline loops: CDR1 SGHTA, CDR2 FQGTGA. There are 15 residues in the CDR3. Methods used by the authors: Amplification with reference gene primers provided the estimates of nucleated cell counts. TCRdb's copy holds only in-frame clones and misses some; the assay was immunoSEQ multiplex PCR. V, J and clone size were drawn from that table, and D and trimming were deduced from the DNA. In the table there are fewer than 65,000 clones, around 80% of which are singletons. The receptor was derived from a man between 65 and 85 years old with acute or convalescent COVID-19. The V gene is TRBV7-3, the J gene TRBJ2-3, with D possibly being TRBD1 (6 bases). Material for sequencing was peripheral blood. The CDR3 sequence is CASSTRGGYTDTQYF. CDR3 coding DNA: TGTGCCAGCAGCACCAGGGGCGGATACACAGATACGCAGTATTTT.